These 2 T cell receptor beta chains share one sample of origin, sequenced in a study of cytotoxic CD8 clonotypes in ibrutinib-treated CLL. Repertoires were generated with immunoSEQ multiplex PCR, while TCRdb's copy carries only in-frame clones and drops some. The sample includes more than 85,000 clones, roughly 80% of them seen just once. The sample here was PBMCs, taken after 24 months of ibrutinib treatment. These TCRs come from a human donor with chronic lymphocytic leukemia.

J is TRBJ1-2 and V is TRBV10-2; D remains unclear. The CDR3 covers 12 residues. CDR1 and CDR2 from the germline V gene are WSHSY and SAAADI. V was cut by 1 base and J by 3 bases, with 3 bases left in between. CDR3 amino acids: CASSELDYGYTF. CDR3 coding DNA: TGCGCCAGCAGTGAGTTGGACTATGGCTACACCTTC.

The rearrangement links TRBV6-5 to TRBJ2-7; TRBD1 agrees at 7 bases. Per the germline V gene, CDR1 is MNHEY and CDR2 is SVGAGI. With V trimmed by 5 bases and J by 11 bases, 15 bases remained unmatched. This CDR3 has 14 amino acids. The CDR3 bases are TGTGCCAGCAGTCCCCCGGGACAGTGGAATAGGGAGTACTTC. As protein: CASSPPGQWNREYF.